The rows below give T cell receptor beta chains drawn from one sample of a study of neoadjuvant nivolumab and ipilimumab in lung cancer. Using immunoSEQ multiplex PCR, the repertoire was profiled, and TCRdb retains in-frame clones only, with some absent. The sample has about 18,000 clones, around 87% seen once; the top ten hold more than 2%. The source material was peripheral blood, sampled before neoadjuvant nivolumab, alone or with ipilimumab. The receptor set was obtained from an adult with non-small cell lung cancer. The CDR3 runs from the conserved cysteine through the conserved F or W. The order of the fields is D gene, J gene, V gene, clone size, CDR3 protein, CDR3 DNA. The D gene is left open where the match is weak. Clone size is stated in some rows and not others, as once, few, many or a class when expanded.

NA TRBJ2-7 TRBV6-1 NA CASSPGSLYF TGTGCCAGCAGCCCAGGGAGTTTATACTTC
TRBD1 TRBJ1-2 TRBV10-2 NA CASQGTGGFGYTF TGCGCCAGTCAGGGGACAGGGGGTTTTGGCTACACCTTC
TRBD2 TRBJ2-7 TRBV2 NA CASSTFSGRVGDEQYF TGTGCCAGCAGTACCTTTAGCGGGAGGGTGGGGGACGAGCAGTACTTC
NA TRBJ2-6 TRBV30 NA CAWRRDLYGANVLTF TGTGCCTGGCGAAGGGACTTGTACGGGGCCAACGTCCTGACTTTC
NA TRBJ2-7 TRBV2 NA CASSERAGLEYEQYF TGTGCCAGCAGTGAACGGGCAGGGTTAGAATACGAGCAGTACTTC
TRBD1 TRBJ2-7 TRBV29-1 NA CSVAGGSYEQYF TGCAGCGTTGCAGGGGGATCCTACGAGCAGTACTTC
NA TRBJ2-6 TRBV18 once CASSDTGSGANVLTF TGTGCCAGCTCAGACACAGGGTCTGGGGCCAACGTCCTGACTTTC
TRBD1 TRBJ1-2 TRBV5-4 NA CASSSGTGGFGYTF TGTGCCAGCAGCTCCGGGACAGGGGGGTTTGGCTACACCTTC
NA TRBJ1-1 TRBV9 once CASSVLFSAANTEAFF TGTGCCAGCAGCGTACTTTTTTCGGCTGCGAACACTGAAGCTTTCTTT
TRBD1 TRBJ1-2 TRBV5-5 NA CASSSRTGGSYGYTF TGTGCCAGCAGCTCGAGGACAGGGGGGAGCTATGGCTACACCTTC
NA TRBJ2-3 TRBV12-5 NA CASGAPYPVPDTQYF TGTGCTAGTGGGGCCCCTTACCCAGTTCCAGATACGCAGTATTTT
TRBD1 TRBJ2-7 TRBV30 NA CAWTGQSHEQYF TGTGCCTGGACGGGACAGTCCCACGAGCAGTACTTC
NA TRBJ2-7 TRBV7-9 NA CASTPDKSYEQYF TGTGCCAGCACCCCGGACAAGTCCTACGAGCAGTACTTC
TRBD2 TRBJ2-2 TRBV7-9 NA CASSWGGGSTGELFF TGTGCCAGCAGCTGGGGGGGAGGAAGCACCGGGGAGCTGTTTTTT
NA TRBJ1-3 TRBV7-9 NA CASTIFSGNTIYF TGTGCCAGCACCATCTTCTCTGGAAACACCATATATTTT
NA TRBJ2-7 TRBV15 NA CATSGGYEQYF TGTGCCACCAGCGGGGGATACGAGCAGTACTTC
TRBD1 TRBJ2-2 TRBV5-1 few CASSPQGSGELFF TGCGCCAGCAGCCCACAGGGGTCCGGGGAGCTGTTTTTT
TRBD1 TRBJ1-4 TRBV30 NA CAWTEGQLREKLFF TGTGCCTGGACGGAGGGACAGTTGAGGGAAAAACTGTTTTTT
TRBD2 TRBJ2-7 TRBV30 NA CAWRHNGGGGPYEQYF TGTGCCTGGAGACACAATGGCGGGGGTGGGCCCTACGAGCAGTACTTC
TRBD1 TRBJ1-1 TRBV12-5 few CASGLAGTGRAFF TGTGCTAGTGGTTTGGCAGGGACAGGGCGGGCTTTCTTT
TRBD1 TRBJ2-1 TRBV18 NA CASSPGTGDEQFF TGTGCCAGCTCACCAGGGACAGGGGACGAGCAGTTCTTC
NA TRBJ2-7 TRBV5-8 NA CASSIGGFGSEQYF TGTGCCAGCAGCATTGGAGGGTTTGGATCCGAGCAGTACTTC
NA TRBJ2-6 TRBV9 NA CASSRKNGGGSGANVLTF TGTGCCAGCAGCCGTAAGAACGGAGGGGGGTCTGGGGCCAACGTCCTGACTTTC
NA TRBJ1-2 TRBV4-1 few CASSQDGGTYGYTF TGCGCCAGCAGCCAAGACGGGGGGACTTATGGCTACACCTTC
NA TRBJ2-7 TRBV18 NA CASSPGVDNEQYF TGTGCCAGCTCACCGGGGGTGGATAACGAGCAGTACTTC
NA TRBJ2-2 TRBV6-5 NA CASSSALYLHTGELFF TGTGCCAGCAGTTCTGCACTCTACCTCCACACCGGGGAGCTGTTTTTT
NA TRBJ2-3 TRBV18 NA CASSPLTPGASTDTQYF TGTGCCAGCTCACCACTTACCCCAGGGGCCAGCACAGATACGCAGTATTTT
NA TRBJ1-4 TRBV4-1 NA CASSQRDIGEKLFF TGCGCCAGCAGCCAAAGGGACATAGGGGAAAAACTGTTTTTT
NA TRBJ2-4 TRBV27 NA CASSLGGAGIQYF TGTGCCAGCAGTTTAGGTGGGGCAGGCATTCAGTACTTC
NA TRBJ2-3 TRBV29-1 NA CSVEGESGDTQYF TGCAGCGTTGAAGGGGAGTCCGGAGATACGCAGTATTTT
TRBD1 TRBJ2-1 TRBV18 NA CASLRDRGIGNEQFF TGTGCCAGCCTCCGGGACAGGGGTATCGGCAATGAGCAGTTCTTC
TRBD1 TRBJ1-1 TRBV10-3 NA CAIRLGQKNTEAFF TGTGCCATCAGGCTGGGACAGAAGAACACTGAAGCTTTCTTT
NA TRBJ2-2 TRBV30 once CAWARYRILDTGELFF TGTGCCTGGGCAAGATATAGGATCTTGGACACCGGGGAGCTGTTTTTT
TRBD1 TRBJ2-7 TRBV5-6 NA CASSLYGQEVYEQYF TGTGCCAGCAGCTTGTACGGACAGGAGGTTTACGAGCAGTACTTC
TRBD1 TRBJ1-2 TRBV7-8 NA CASSQGGSYGYTF TGTGCCAGCAGCCAGGGGGGGTCCTATGGCTACACCTTC
NA TRBJ1-1 TRBV6-1 NA CASSERGEAFF TGTGCCAGCAGTGAAAGGGGCGAAGCTTTCTTT
TRBD2 TRBJ2-3 TRBV5-4 NA CASSLVGGGDTQYF TGTGCCAGCAGCTTGGTTGGGGGGGGAGATACGCAGTATTTT
NA TRBJ2-5 TRBV6-5 NA CASSSGGQTSRTQYF TGTGCCAGCAGTTCAGGGGGGCAGACCAGTCGTACCCAGTACTTC
TRBD1 TRBJ1-2 TRBV6-6 NA CASRGATGGGNGYTF TGTGCCAGCAGGGGAGCGACAGGGGGAGGTAATGGCTACACCTTC
TRBD1 TRBJ1-2 TRBV30 NA CAGRQGSGYTF TGTGCCGGGAGACAGGGAAGTGGCTACACCTTC
TRBD2 TRBJ2-7 TRBV18 NA CASSPLAGVGEQYF TGTGCCAGCTCACCACTAGCGGGAGTGGGCGAGCAGTACTTC
NA TRBJ1-1 TRBV6-5 NA CASSYSGSRNTEAFF TGTGCCAGCAGTTACTCTGGCAGCCGGAACACTGAAGCTTTCTTT
NA TRBJ1-1 TRBV28 NA CATRVGGEGTEAFF TGTGCCACCAGAGTCGGGGGGGAAGGCACTGAAGCTTTCTTT
NA TRBJ2-7 TRBV10-2 NA CASSEEGDYEQYF TGCGCCAGCAGTGAAGAGGGGGACTACGAGCAGTACTTC
TRBD1 TRBJ1-5 TRBV7-8 NA CASSWTGGAGQPQHF TGTGCCAGCAGCTGGACAGGGGGCGCGGGTCAGCCCCAGCATTTT
NA TRBJ1-2 TRBV4-2 NA CASSQDQERQGDGYTF TGTGCCAGCAGCCAAGATCAAGAAAGGCAGGGTGATGGCTACACCTTC
NA TRBJ2-1 TRBV25-1 NA CASSDEWGVYNEQFF TGTGCCAGCAGTGACGAGTGGGGGGTCTACAATGAGCAGTTCTTC